This TCR beta chain was observed in a study of T cells in Graves' hyperthyroidism and ophthalmopathy. Per the germline V gene, CDR1 is LGHNA and CDR2 is YSLEER. Trimming shortened V by 4 bases and J by 3 bases, and 16 bases separated the two germline ends. The CDR3 consists of 16 residues. Authors of the study amplified TCR beta CDR3 regions from RNA transcripts. The HTBI primer set drove a first-round RT-PCR of the TCR CDR3. MiXCR was run by TCRdb on the multiplex PCR reads, yielding one entry per CDR3 protein. Altogether about 420,000 distinct CDR3 sequences are present, roughly 15% being singletons, with the ten largest covering approximately 5.8%. In its sample, this clonotype was seen a few times.

The genes are TRBV4-3 and TRBJ2-1; D may be TRBD2 (5 bases). The receptor was isolated from a woman in her late teens or twenties with Graves' hyperthyroidism. Specimen: blood. The CDR3, as DNA: TGCGCCAGCAGCCTCGACGGTGACGGGGACTACAATGAGCAGTTCTTC. Residues: CASSLDGDGDYNEQFF.